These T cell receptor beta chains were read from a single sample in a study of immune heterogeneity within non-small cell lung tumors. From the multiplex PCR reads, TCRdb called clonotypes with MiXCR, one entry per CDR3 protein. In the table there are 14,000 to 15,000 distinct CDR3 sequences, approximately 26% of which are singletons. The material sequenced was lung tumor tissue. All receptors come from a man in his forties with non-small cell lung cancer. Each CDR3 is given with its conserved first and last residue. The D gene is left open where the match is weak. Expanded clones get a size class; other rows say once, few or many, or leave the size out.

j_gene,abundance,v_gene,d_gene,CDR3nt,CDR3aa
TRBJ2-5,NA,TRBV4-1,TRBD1,TGCGCCAGCAGCCAACTACGGGACAGTCAAGAGACCCAGTACTTC,CASSQLRDSQETQYF
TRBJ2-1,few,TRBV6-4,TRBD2,TGTGCCAGCAGTGGGACTAGCTCCAATGAGCAGTTCTTC,CASSGTSSNEQFF
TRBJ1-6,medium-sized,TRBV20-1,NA,TGCAGTGCTAGAGTGGGAGGCAGAAATTCACCCCTCCACTTT,CSARVGGRNSPLHF
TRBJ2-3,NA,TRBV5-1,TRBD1,TGCGCCAGTACCTTGGGGTCAGGGGGAGCCAACACAGATACGCAGTATTTT,CASTLGSGGANTDTQYF
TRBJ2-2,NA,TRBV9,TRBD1,TGTGCCAGCAGCGCCTGGACAGGGAACACCGGGGAGCTGTTTTTT,CASSAWTGNTGELFF
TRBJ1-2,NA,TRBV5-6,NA,TGTGCCAGCAGCTTTAGACGTGGGGGCAGCGTCGATGGCTACACCTTC,CASSFRRGGSVDGYTF
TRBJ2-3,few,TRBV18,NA,TGTGCCAGCTCACTAATACAGGCAGATACGCAGTATTTT,CASSLIQADTQYF
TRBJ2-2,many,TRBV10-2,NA,TGCGCCAGCAGTGAAGGCTCCGGGGAGCTGTTTTTT,CASSEGSGELFF
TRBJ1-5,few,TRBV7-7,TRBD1,TGTGCCAGCAGCTTAGGGGACAGACGCGCTCAGCCCCAGCATTTT,CASSLGDRRAQPQHF
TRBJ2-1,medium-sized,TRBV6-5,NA,TGTGCCAGCAGTTACTCCCGACTAGTACTCTCCAATGAGCAGTTCTTC,CASSYSRLVLSNEQFF
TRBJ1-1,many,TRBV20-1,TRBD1,TGCAGTGCGTATGAGGGACAGCGTATGAACACTGAAGCTTTCTTT,CSAYEGQRMNTEAFF
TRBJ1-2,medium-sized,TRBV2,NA,TGTGCCAGCAGTGAAGCGCTTCGGCAGTACTATGGCTACACCTTC,CASSEALRQYYGYTF
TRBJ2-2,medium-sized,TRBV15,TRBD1,TGTGCCACCAGCAGAGATCCAGGGGGCTTCACCGGGGAGCTGTTTTTT,CATSRDPGGFTGELFF
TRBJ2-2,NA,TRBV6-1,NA,TGTGCCAGCAGAGATCTAGCGTCCGCCGGGGAGCTGTTTTTT,CASRDLASAGELFF
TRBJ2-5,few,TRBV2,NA,TGTGCCAGCACCCAGGGGGGGAGTGGTAAAGAGACCCAGTACTTC,CASTQGGSGKETQYF
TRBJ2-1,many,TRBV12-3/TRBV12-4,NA,TGTGCCAGCAGTTTCTCTAATGAGCAGTTCTTC,CASSFSNEQFF
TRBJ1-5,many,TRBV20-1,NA,TGCAGTGCTAGGGGGTTGGGCAATCAGCCCCAGCATTTT,CSARGLGNQPQHF
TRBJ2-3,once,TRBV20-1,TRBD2,TGCAGTGCTAGAGGCCTGGGACTAGCGGGAAACACATATACGCAGTATTTT,CSARGLGLAGNTYTQYF
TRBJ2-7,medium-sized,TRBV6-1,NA,TGTGCCAGCAGTCCCGGACATGCCTACGAGCAGTACTTC,CASSPGHAYEQYF
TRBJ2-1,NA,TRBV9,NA,TGTGCCAGCAGCGTAGTGAGTCATGAGCAGTTCTTC,CASSVVSHEQFF
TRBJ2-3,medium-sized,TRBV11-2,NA,TGTGCCAGCAGCACCGTTTCGGCGCAGTATTTT,CASSTVSAQYF